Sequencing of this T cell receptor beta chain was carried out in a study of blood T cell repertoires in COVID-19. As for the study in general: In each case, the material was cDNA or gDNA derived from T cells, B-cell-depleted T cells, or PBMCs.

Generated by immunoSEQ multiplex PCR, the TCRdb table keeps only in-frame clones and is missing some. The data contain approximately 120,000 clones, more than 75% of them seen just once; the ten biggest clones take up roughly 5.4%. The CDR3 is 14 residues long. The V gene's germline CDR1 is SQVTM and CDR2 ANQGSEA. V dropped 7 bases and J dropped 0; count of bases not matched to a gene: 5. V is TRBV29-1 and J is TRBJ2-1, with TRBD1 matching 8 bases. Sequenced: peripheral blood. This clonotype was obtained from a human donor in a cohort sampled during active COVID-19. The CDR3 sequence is CSDRQGSSYNEQFF. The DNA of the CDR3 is TGCAGCGACCGACAGGGGAGCTCCTACAATGAGCAGTTCTTC.